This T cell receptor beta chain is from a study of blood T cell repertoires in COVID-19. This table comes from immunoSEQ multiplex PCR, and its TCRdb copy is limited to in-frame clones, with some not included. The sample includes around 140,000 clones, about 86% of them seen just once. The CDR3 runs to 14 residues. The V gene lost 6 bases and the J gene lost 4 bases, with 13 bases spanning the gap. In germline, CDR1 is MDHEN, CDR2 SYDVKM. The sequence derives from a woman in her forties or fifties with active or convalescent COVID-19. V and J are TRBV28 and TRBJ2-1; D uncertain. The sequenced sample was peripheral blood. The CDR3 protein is CASSRFTRYNEQFF. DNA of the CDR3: TGTGCCAGCAGCCGATTTACCCGGTACAATGAGCAGTTCTTC.